Each of the 15 T cell receptor beta chains below was sequenced from the same sample in a study of blood T cell repertoires in COVID-19. Sequencing was performed with immunoSEQ multiplex PCR; in TCRdb, only in-frame clones are kept and a portion is missing. The repertoire holds a few hundred thousand clones, with 80% to 90% as singletons. The sample was peripheral blood. The receptors were sampled from a man aged 55 to 70 with acute or convalescent COVID-19.

V gene TRBV7-3 combines with J gene TRBJ1-1; 8 bases agree with TRBD1. The CDR3 has 14 amino acids. Losses at the gene ends were 4 bases for V and 5 bases for J; bases not matched to a gene: 6. Looked up from germline, CDR1 is SGHTA and CDR2 is FQGTGA. In DNA, the CDR3 is TGTGCCAGCAGCTGGACAGGGCGGGGGACTGAAGCTTTCTTT. Its protein product is CASSWTGRGTEAFF. Full variable domain (remainder filled in from reference TRBV7-3 and TRBJ1-1): GAGVSQTPSNKVTEKGKYVELRCDPISGHTALYWYRQSLGQGPEFLIYFQGTGAADDSGLPNDRFFAVRPEGSVSTLKIQRTERGDSAVYLCASSWTGRGTEAFFGQGTRLTVV.

The rearrangement links TRBV7-9 to TRBJ2-7; D may be TRBD1 (6 bases). Trimming cost V 1 base and J 4 bases, with 11 bases left between them. In germline, CDR1 is SEHNR, CDR2 FQNEAQ (reference sequence). The CDR3 is 14 amino acids. The CDR3 reads CASSLDGRGYEQYF. In nucleotides, the CDR3 is TGTGCCAGCAGCTTAGACGGCAGGGGTTACGAGCAGTACTTC.

The chain recombines TRBV6-4 with TRBJ1-2; no reliable D call. The CDR3 contains 13 residues. V lost 4 bases, J lost 4 bases, and 10 bases lay in between. The germline V gene encodes CDR1 MRHNA and CDR2 SNTAGT. The CDR3 spells CASSVEGGYGYTF. CDR3 sequence (DNA): TGTGCCAGCAGTGTTGAGGGAGGCTATGGCTACACCTTC.

This clone was seen just once. V is TRBV3-1 (or the pseudogene TRBV3-2) and J is TRBJ2-1, with D possibly matching TRBD2 (5 bases). Germline CDR1 LGHDT, CDR2 YNNKEL (reference sequence). This CDR3 comprises 12 residues. Trimming pared 5 bases from V and 7 bases from J, leaving 9 bases between. The CDR3 sequence: CASSFSENEQFF. The CDR3 coding sequence is TGTGCCAGCAGCTTTAGCGAGAATGAGCAGTTCTTC.

This chain connects TRBV5-8 to TRBJ1-2; D not certain. Trimming stripped 2 bases from V and 1 base from J, with 3 bases between. Germline V lookup: CDR1 SGHTS, CDR2 YDEGEE. The CDR3 has 12 residues. The CDR3 protein is CASSFSNYGYTF. CDR3 bases: TGTGCCAGCAGCTTCAGTAACTATGGCTACACCTTC.

The chain links TRBV12-3 or TRBV12-4 to TRBJ1-6; TRBD1 matches at 7 bases. The V gene end was trimmed by 6 bases and the J gene end by 7 bases; junction bases not matched to a gene: 3. There are 13 residues in the CDR3. DNA for the CDR3: TGTGCCAGCAGCGGACAGGAAAATTCACCCCTCCACTTT. It translates to CASSGQENSPLHF.

The rearrangement links TRBV30 to TRBJ2-2, with 12 bases identical to TRBD2. Per the germline V gene, CDR1 is GTSNPN and CDR2 is SVGIG (reference sequence). After removal of 5 bases from V and 6 bases from J, the junction contained 7 bases not matched to a gene. CDR3 size: 15 residues. CDR3 in amino acids: CAWAKLAGGPGELFF. DNA of the CDR3: TGTGCCTGGGCGAAACTAGCGGGAGGTCCCGGGGAGCTGTTTTTT.

The chain is built from TRBV28 and TRBJ1-2; D possibly corresponds to TRBD1 (6 bases). V was cut by 4 bases and J by 1 base, with 13 bases left in between. Germline CDR1 and CDR2: MDHEN and SYDVKM. This CDR3 region has 15 residues. The CDR3 protein is CASSSSGTFNYGYTF. The DNA for the CDR3 is TGTGCCAGCAGTTCCTCAGGGACATTTAACTATGGCTACACCTTC.

V and J are TRBV27 and TRBJ2-7, with D uncertain. The V end lost 0 bases, the J end lost 6 bases, and 12 bases lay between the germline ends. The CDR3 loop spans 14 amino acids. The germline V gene encodes CDR1 MNHEY and CDR2 SMNVEV (reference sequence). The CDR3 is CASSLSVRSGEQYF. CDR3 nucleotide sequence: TGTGCCAGCAGTTTATCCGTCAGGTCCGGCGAGCAGTACTTC.

The chain links TRBV12-3 or TRBV12-4 to TRBJ2-7; D not resolved. CDR3 length: 13 amino acids. Trimming removed 0 bases from V and 4 bases from J, with 7 bases in between. CDR3 nucleotide sequence: TGTGCCAGCAGTTTAGCTCAGGATTACGAGCAGTACTTC. Amino acids: CASSLAQDYEQYF.

The DNA for the CDR3 is TGTGCCAGCAGTTTGGAGGGGAGCGGCTACACCTTC. Translated: CASSLEGSGYTF. The chain recombines TRBV27 with TRBJ1-2; possibly TRBD1 for D (5 bases). The germline V gene has CDR1 MNHEY and CDR2 SMNVEV (reference sequence). The CDR3 contains 12 residues. Trimming cost V 3 bases and J 8 bases, with 10 bases left between them.

V and J are TRBV28 and TRBJ2-5; D may be TRBD1 (6 bases). V dropped 5 bases and J dropped 7 bases, with 14 bases sitting between them. Germline V gene sequence: CDR1 MDHEN, CDR2 SYDVKM. This CDR3 region has 13 residues. The CDR3 sequence is CASSQTGRGTQYF. The CDR3 DNA reads TGTGCCAGCAGTCAGACAGGCAGGGGGACCCAGTACTTC. Based on the CDR3 plus reference TRBV28 and TRBJ2-5, the full variable domain is DVKVTQSSRYLVKRTGEKVFLECVQDMDHENMFWYRQDPGLGLRLIYFSYDVKMKEKGDIPEGYSVSREKKERFSLILESASTNQTSMYLCASSQTGRGTQYFGPGTRLLVL.

The V and J genes are TRBV18 and TRBJ2-7, with 9 positions matching TRBD2. This CDR3 spans 15 amino acids. Trimming took 5 bases from V and 2 from J; bases not matched to a gene: 7. From germline, CDR1 is KGHSH and CDR2 LQKENI. The CDR3 nucleotides are TGTGCCAGCTCAAAAGGGACTAGCCGAGCCTACGAGCAGTACTTC. Translation gives CASSKGTSRAYEQYF.

The gene calls are TRBV10-3 and TRBJ1-5; 7 bases agree with TRBD1. The V segment lost 6 bases and the J segment 4 bases; nucleotides outside the gene matches: 6. Germline-derived CDR1 and CDR2 are ENHRY and SYGVKD. This CDR3 contains 14 residues. The CDR3 sequence is CAIRGTAENQPQHF. For the CDR3, the DNA is TGTGCCATCAGGGGGACAGCGGAAAATCAGCCCCAGCATTTT.

The chain is built from TRBV28 and TRBJ2-5; possibly TRBD1 for D (6 bases). The germline V gene has CDR1 MDHEN and CDR2 SYDVKM. V lost 6 bases and J lost 4, with 15 bases in between. This CDR3 comprises 14 residues. CDR3: CASRPQGQRETQYF. In DNA form, the CDR3 reads TGTGCCAGCAGACCCCAAGGACAGAGAGAGACCCAGTACTTC. Full variable domain (outside the CDR3, taken from reference TRBV28 and TRBJ2-5): DVKVTQSSRYLVKRTGEKVFLECVQDMDHENMFWYRQDPGLGLRLIYFSYDVKMKEKGDIPEGYSVSREKKERFSLILESASTNQTSMYLCASRPQGQRETQYFGPGTRLLVL.